This T cell receptor (beta chain) was documented in a study of OX40 agonist ivuxolimab in advanced cancers. On this clone: Its antigen remains unknown.

Study outcomes and limitations: Low normalized clonal expansion also occurred in some nonresponding patients. People who partly responded at 0.1-3.0 mg/kg had some of the least clonal expansion seen.

Generated by immunoSEQ multiplex PCR, the TCRdb table keeps only in-frame clones and is missing some. Among 60,000 to 85,000 clones listed, 89% were seen once. The V gene lost 5 bases and the J gene lost 6 bases, with 14 bases spanning the gap. The CDR3 length is 14 residues. From germline, CDR1 is SGHTA and CDR2 FQGNSA. The source material was CD4+ or CD8+ T cells sorted from blood, sampled in a trial of the OX40 agonist ivuxolimab. The sequence derives from an adult with an advanced solid tumor such as melanoma, head and neck, liver or kidney cancer. The rearrangement links TRBV7-2 to TRBJ2-1; unclear D gene. CDR3 region: CASSHHMNLNEQFF. CDR3 nucleotide sequence: TGTGCCAGCAGCCACCATATGAATCTCAATGAGCAGTTCTTC.